This is a list of T cell receptor beta chains from one sample in a study of T cell repertoires in cytomegalovirus infection. TCRdb redid the calling of the reads with MiXCR, one entry per CDR3 protein. The sample consists of more than 400,000 distinct CDR3 sequences, 26% of them appearing once. Sequencing was done on a sample of PBMCs. These receptors were obtained from a human donor in good health (CMV status not recorded). Some clones in this sample may be carry-over from other donors' samples. Both conserved end residues are part of each CDR3. Each record gives: CDR3 protein, CDR3 DNA, V gene, J gene, clone size, D gene. D genes are given only for firm matches. Clone size is given for some rows only: seen once, a few or many times, or a class if the clone is expanded.

CASSQVNYGYTF	TGTGCCAGCAGCCAAGTAAACTATGGCTACACCTTC	TRBV12-3/TRBV12-4	TRBJ1-2	few	.
CATSDWGGQQGYNEQFF	TGTGCCACCAGTGATTGGGGTGGTCAGCAGGGATACAATGAGCAGTTCTTC	TRBV24-1	TRBJ2-1	.	.
CASSPIGGLDTGELFF	TGTGCCAGCAGCCCTATCGGGGGCTTAGACACCGGGGAGCTGTTTTTT	TRBV11-1	TRBJ2-2	.	.
CASSQERGTQPQHF	TGCGCCAGCAGCCAAGAAAGAGGGACTCAGCCCCAGCATTTT	TRBV4-3	TRBJ1-5	.	.
CATRHPGGNEQFF	TGTGCCACCCGTCATCCAGGCGGCAATGAGCAGTTCTTC	TRBV7-2	TRBJ2-1	many	.
CASSFPSEQYF	TGTGCCAGCAGTTTTCCTTCCGAGCAGTACTTC	TRBV6-6	TRBJ2-7	.	.
CASKAAELAGGPYRTDTQYF	TGCGCCAGCAAGGCGGCGGAACTAGCGGGAGGGCCATATAGGACAGATACGCAGTATTTT	TRBV23-1	TRBJ2-3	.	TRBD2
CASIFSPLAGESEQYF	TGTGCCAGCATTTTCTCGCCGCTAGCGGGAGAAAGCGAGCAGTACTTC	TRBV6-2/TRBV6-3	TRBJ2-7	.	TRBD2
CASSESALPPQHF	TGTGCCAGCAGTGAAAGTGCCCTACCACCCCAGCATTTT	TRBV6-1	TRBJ1-5	few	.
CATATSTLQETQYF	TGTGCCACGGCGACTAGTACGCTCCAAGAGACCCAGTACTTC	TRBV15	TRBJ2-5	.	.
CASSLHEVNTGELFF	TGTGCCAGCAGTCTCCACGAGGTGAACACCGGGGAGCTGTTTTTT	TRBV12-3/TRBV12-4	TRBJ2-2	.	.
CASSSLTRGETQYF	TGTGCCAGCAGCTCCCTGACTAGGGGGGAGACCCAGTACTTC	TRBV7-8	TRBJ2-5	few	.
CASSLGTGIWVNTEAFF	TGTGCCAGCAGCTTAGGAACGGGGATCTGGGTGAACACTGAAGCTTTCTTT	TRBV7-2	TRBJ1-1	many	.
CASSQRQAFTDTQYF	TGTGCCAGCAGCCAGAGACAGGCCTTCACAGATACGCAGTATTTT	TRBV7-2	TRBJ2-3	many	.
CASSQESHGANTGELFF	TGCGCCAGCAGCCAAGAGTCCCACGGAGCGAACACCGGGGAGCTGTTTTTT	TRBV4-1	TRBJ2-2	.	.
CASTGNYEQYF	TGTGCCAGTACCGGGAACTACGAGCAGTACTTC	TRBV10-3	TRBJ2-7	few	.
CSATPTSGKTDTQYF	TGCAGTGCTACACCTACTAGCGGGAAGACAGATACGCAGTATTTT	TRBV20-1	TRBJ2-3	.	TRBD2
CASSNGLAGGQSEQYF	TGTGCCAGCAGCAATGGACTAGCGGGAGGTCAATCCGAGCAGTACTTC	TRBV7-8	TRBJ2-7	many	TRBD2
CASSLWGAGEAFF	TGTGCCAGCAGTTTGTGGGGGGCTGGTGAAGCTTTCTTT	TRBV12-3/TRBV12-4	TRBJ1-1	.	.
CASSLASGSGYNEQFF	TGTGCCAGCAGCTTGGCTAGCGGGAGTGGTTACAATGAGCAGTTCTTC	TRBV7-2	TRBJ2-1	many	TRBD2
CASSLAGGYYTF	TGTGCCAGCAGTTTAGCGGGAGGATACTACACCTTC	TRBV12-3/TRBV12-4	TRBJ1-2	.	.
CASSLAPHSGELFF	TGTGCCAGCAGCTTAGCCCCCCATTCCGGGGAGCTGTTTTTT	TRBV7-6	TRBJ2-2	.	.
CASRFSSGRGTGELFF	TGCGCCAGCAGGTTCTCTAGCGGGAGGGGGACCGGGGAGCTGTTTTTT	TRBV4-1	TRBJ2-2	.	TRBD2
CASSMGYTYNEQFF	TGTGCCAGCAGTATGGGGTACACCTACAATGAGCAGTTCTTC	TRBV6-6	TRBJ2-1	few	.
CASSPVGSYEQYF	TGTGCCAGCAGCCCCGTAGGGAGCTACGAGCAGTACTTC	TRBV6-2/TRBV6-3	TRBJ2-7	.	.
CASRLKRNEQFF	TGTGCCAGCAGACTAAAGCGGAATGAGCAGTTCTTC	TRBV7-8	TRBJ2-1	many	.
CASSFRSGEQFF	TGTGCCAGCAGCTTCCGGAGTGGTGAGCAGTTCTTC	TRBV7-2	TRBJ2-1	few	.
CATSRGLQINYGYTF	TGTGCCACCAGCAGAGGATTACAGATTAACTATGGCTACACCTTC	TRBV15	TRBJ1-2	.	.
CASSYGRFEVYGYTF	TGTGCCAGCAGCTATGGACGGTTTGAGGTCTATGGCTACACCTTC	TRBV7-9	TRBJ1-2	.	.
CASTPTWGVEQFF	TGTGCCAGCACCCCTACTTGGGGTGTTGAGCAGTTCTTC	TRBV7-6	TRBJ2-1	many	.
CASSRTSGDYNEQFF	TGTGCCAGCTCCAGGACTAGCGGGGACTACAATGAGCAGTTCTTC	TRBV6-1	TRBJ2-1	.	TRBD2
CASRISNTEAFF	TGCGCCAGCAGGATTAGCAACACTGAAGCTTTCTTT	TRBV5-1	TRBJ1-1	few	.
CAWDDRVTGYGYTF	TGTGCCTGGGATGACAGGGTAACTGGCTATGGCTACACCTTC	TRBV30	TRBJ1-2	.	TRBD1
CSVQGTDFYGYTF	TGCAGCGTTCAAGGGACGGATTTCTATGGCTACACCTTC	TRBV29-1	TRBJ1-2	few	.
CSARGTSGTDEQYF	TGCAGTGCTAGAGGGACTAGCGGGACCGACGAGCAGTACTTC	TRBV20-1	TRBJ2-7	.	TRBD2
CASSSSGTSSHEQFF	TGTGCCAGCAGTTCCTCCGGGACTAGCAGCCATGAGCAGTTCTTC	TRBV6-2/TRBV6-3	TRBJ2-1	few	TRBD2
CASSSRGGNSPLHF	TGTGCCAGCAGCTCTCGAGGGGGAAATTCACCCCTCCACTTT	TRBV7-9	TRBJ1-6	few	.
CASSRNRGREQFF	TGTGCCAGCAGTAGAAACAGGGGGCGAGAGCAGTTCTTC	TRBV6-2/TRBV6-3	TRBJ2-1	.	TRBD1
CASSFGLTRGSRTQYF	TGTGCCAGCAGTTTCGGCCTGACCAGGGGATCCCGGACCCAGTACTTC	TRBV28	TRBJ2-5	.	.
CASSRDRLYGYTF	TGTGCCAGCAGCCGGGACAGACTCTATGGCTACACCTTC	TRBV7-2	TRBJ1-2	many	TRBD1
CASKTTRENTEAFF	TGTGCCAGCAAAACGACACGAGAGAACACTGAAGCTTTCTTT	TRBV11-2	TRBJ1-1	.	.
CASSTGTSRPQHF	TGTGCCAGCAGCACCGGGACTTCCAGACCCCAGCATTTT	TRBV7-2	TRBJ1-5	few	.
CASSVGAGTQYF	TGTGCCAGCAGCGTAGGAGCAGGGACCCAGTACTTC	TRBV9	TRBJ2-5	once	.
CASSKRTSFSNEQFF	TGTGCCAGCAGCAAACGGACTAGTTTTTCCAATGAGCAGTTCTTC	TRBV11-1	TRBJ2-1	.	TRBD2
CASRAGPGDTQYF	TGTGCCAGCAGAGCCGGCCCCGGAGATACGCAGTATTTT	TRBV7-2	TRBJ2-3	many	.
CASSLSAAPRLDEQYF	TGTGCCAGCAGCTTATCCGCGGCCCCCCGATTAGACGAGCAGTACTTC	TRBV11-1	TRBJ2-7	few	.
CASSLAGAALGETQYF	TGTGCCAGCAGCCTAGCGGGAGCAGCCTTAGGGGAGACCCAGTACTTC	TRBV7-9	TRBJ2-5	.	TRBD2
CASSPREGETQYF	TGTGCCAGCAGCCCGAGGGAAGGAGAGACCCAGTACTTC	TRBV7-2	TRBJ2-5	many	.
CASGFSIYNEQFF	TGTGCTAGTGGTTTCTCTATTTACAATGAGCAGTTCTTC	TRBV12-5	TRBJ2-1	.	.
CASRGEGPRLREQYF	TGTGCCAGCAGAGGGGAGGGTCCAAGGCTACGCGAGCAGTACTTC	TRBV28	TRBJ2-7	.	TRBD2
CASSFRNRTTGVEDTQYF	TGTGCCAGCAGCTTTCGTAATCGGACTACCGGGGTGGAAGATACGCAGTATTTT	TRBV7-2	TRBJ2-3	many	.
CASSLGTGGIYGYTF	TGTGCCAGCAGCTTAGGGACAGGGGGTATATATGGCTACACCTTC	TRBV7-2	TRBJ1-2	many	TRBD1